The 13 T cell receptor beta chains presented below share a single source sample, sequenced in a study of patients and donors after allogeneic stem cell transplantation. One entry per CDR3 protein, called by TCRdb with MiXCR from the RT-PCR reads. In the table there are over 400,000 distinct CDR3 sequences, 15% to 20% of which are singletons. Input material: blood, either unsorted or a sorted T cell fraction (not recorded which). The receptors come from a human donor who was either an allogeneic HSCT recipient or a stem cell or donor lymphocyte infusion donor (not recorded which). It is not recorded whose cells these are; they may come from a transplant donor.

This clonotype turned up a few times. The CDR3 DNA reads TGTGCCAGCAGCCCCAACGGCGCTGACTATGGCTACACCTTC. It codes for CASSPNGADYGYTF. This chain connects TRBV7-2 to TRBJ1-2; D ambiguous. Trimming removed 5 bases from V and 3 bases from J, with 13 bases in between. This CDR3 comprises 14 residues. The germline V gene has CDR1 SGHTA and CDR2 FQGNSA.

A few counts support this clonotype. This rearrangement joins TRBV7-7 to TRBJ2-2; TRBD1 aligns across 7 bases. Germline V gene data show CDR1 as SSHAT and CDR2 as FNYEAQ (reference sequence). V was clipped by 3 bases and J by 4 bases; unmatched bases: 11. This CDR3 is 17 amino acids long. The DNA of the CDR3 is TGTGCCAGCAGCTTGCCGAACAGGGGATCGATCACCGGGGAGCTGTTTTTT. It encodes CASSLPNRGSITGELFF.

At least ten counts were recorded for this clonotype. V is TRBV7-9 and J is TRBJ1-2; no firm D call. Trimming left V 5 bases short and J 4 bases short, with 8 bases between. Germline CDR1 SEHNR, CDR2 FQNEAQ (reference sequence). This CDR3 is 12 amino acids long. In DNA, the CDR3 is TGTGCCAGCAGCCCTCCAAGCTATGGCTACACCTTC. This translates into CASSPPSYGYTF.

This clonotype was detected only a few times. V and J are TRBV24-1 and TRBJ2-2; D perhaps matches TRBD2 (5 bases). From germline, CDR1 is KGHDR and CDR2 SFDVKD. This CDR3 has 14 residues. V was pared by 5 bases and J by 5 bases, with 11 bases between. The CDR3 sequence: CATSAWTDTGELFF. Here the CDR3 DNA reads TGTGCCACCAGTGCGTGGACTGATACCGGGGAGCTGTTTTTT.

Only a few counts were recorded for this clonotype. The gene calls are TRBV18 and TRBJ2-7; TRBD1 aligns across 9 bases. Germline CDR1 reads KGHSH; CDR2 reads LQKENI. With V trimmed by 3 bases and J by 5 bases, 20 bases remained unmatched. This CDR3 has 19 residues. The DNA for the CDR3 is TGTGCCAGCTCACCCCGCACCACTCCAAATGGGGACAGGGAACACGAGCAGTACTTC. Translated: CASSPRTTPNGDREHEQYF.

This clonotype has only a few counts. The rearrangement joins TRBV30 to TRBJ2-3; 12 bases match TRBD2. J lost 0 bases, V lost 0 bases, and 7 bases had no gene match. Germline CDR1 GTSNPN, CDR2 SVGIG (reference sequence). This CDR3 is built from 18 residues. CDR3 sequence (DNA): TGTGCCTGGAGTGTACGACTAGCGGGAGATACTAGCACAGATACGCAGTATTTT. Protein product: CAWSVRLAGDTSTDTQYF.

This clonotype was counted at least ten times. This chain connects TRBV13 to TRBJ2-2; D gene uncertain. The germline gives CDR1 PRHDT, CDR2 FYEKMQ (reference sequence). The CDR3 totals 14 residues. V was trimmed by 0 bases and J by 4 bases, leaving 6 bases between them. The CDR3 loop reads CASSLGTLTGELFF. Here the CDR3 DNA reads TGTGCCAGCAGCTTAGGGACACTCACCGGGGAGCTGTTTTTT.

This chain joins TRBV5-6 and TRBJ1-5; D gene ambiguous. Germline lookup yields CDR1 SGHDT and CDR2 YYEEEE. The V end was cut by 1 base, the J end by 11 bases, with 13 bases between. The CDR3 consists of 13 residues. The CDR3 nucleotides are TGTGCCAGCAGCTTGCTCAGTGACCCGGCCCAGCATTTT. It encodes CASSLLSDPAQHF.

The sample holds many counts of this clonotype. The chain is built from TRBV12-3 or TRBV12-4 and TRBJ2-2; D possibly uses TRBD1 or TRBD2 (5 bases each). The CDR3 totals 16 residues. Trimming shortened V by 5 bases and J by 0 bases, and 13 bases separated the two germline ends. CDR3 DNA sequence: TGTGCCAGCAGTCCAGGGAGCCCAGCGAACACCGGGGAGCTGTTTTTT. Translated, it gives CASSPGSPANTGELFF.

The chain couples TRBV20-1 to TRBJ2-4; 8 bases map to TRBD1. Germline loops: CDR1 DFQATT, CDR2 SNEGSKA (reference sequence). After removal of 6 bases from V and 0 bases from J, the junction contained 7 bases not matched to a gene. The CDR3 runs to 15 residues. The CDR3 sequence: CSAHTGGLAKNIQYF. Written as DNA, the CDR3 is TGCAGTGCCCACACAGGGGGACTAGCCAAAAACATTCAGTACTTC.

V is TRBV7-3 and J is TRBJ2-1; possibly TRBD1 for D (6 bases). The CDR3 consists of 15 residues. Per germline, CDR1 SGHTA and CDR2 FQGTGA. V lost 2 bases to trimming and J lost 5 bases, with 13 bases between them. CDR3 sequence (DNA): TGTGCCAGCAGCTTACTTGGGACACCGAACAATGAGCAGTTCTTC. Protein sequence: CASSLLGTPNNEQFF.

This clonotype was counted at least ten times. The genes are TRBV7-9 and TRBJ2-1; D remains unclear. This CDR3 has 13 residues. CDR1 and CDR2 (germline): SEHNR, FQNEAQ (reference sequence). V was cut by 0 bases and J by 8 bases, with 8 bases left in between. CDR3 sequence reads: CASSLARWDEQFF. CDR3 sequence (DNA): TGTGCCAGCAGCTTAGCGCGTTGGGATGAGCAGTTCTTC.

This clonotype was found many times. The chain is built from TRBV5-1 and TRBJ2-3; no reliable D call. This CDR3 comprises 14 residues. Looked up from germline, CDR1 is SGHRS and CDR2 is YFSETQ. V gave up 3 bases and J gave up 11 bases, with 19 bases separating them. The CDR3 DNA reads TGCGCCAGCAGCTCTAGTCCCACCCGCGTCGAGCAGTATTTT. Protein sequence: CASSSSPTRVEQYF.